These 12 T cell receptor beta chains were all obtained from the same sample, sequenced in a study of CD8 T cells in Susac syndrome. RNA, at about 0.45 to 1 ug, was reverse transcribed with random hexamers. TCRdb itself ran the immunoSEQ multiplex PCR reads through MiXCR, one entry per CDR3 protein. The sample lists some 200,000 distinct CDR3 sequences; 85% to 95% were seen once. Specimen: CD8+ T cells from PBMCs. All receptors come from a human donor with Susac syndrome.

This rearrangement joins TRBV27 to TRBJ2-2; no definite D call. V was pared by 2 bases and J by 0 bases, with 7 bases between. The CDR3 contains 15 residues. Germline V gene sequence: CDR1 MNHEY, CDR2 SMNVEV (reference sequence). As DNA, the CDR3 is TGTGCCAGCAGTTTAGACGGTGCGAACACCGGGGAGCTGTTTTTT. This sequence encodes CASSLDGANTGELFF.

V usage is TRBV12-3 or TRBV12-4 and J usage is TRBJ2-3; TRBD2 matches 10 bases. J gave up 4 bases and V 4 bases, and 8 bases lay outside the gene matches. The CDR3 extends over 16 amino acids. For the CDR3, the DNA is TGTGCCAGCAGTTATCCTCAGCGGGGGGGTGCAGATACGCAGTATTTT. Protein product: CASSYPQRGGADTQYF.

The CDR3 coding sequence is TGTGCCAGCAGCGTGGGGACGGACCTCTTGGAGCAGTACTTC. Encoded protein: CASSVGTDLLEQYF. V gene TRBV9 combines with J gene TRBJ2-7; TRBD1 or TRBD2 may be the D gene (5 bases each). V was trimmed by 2 bases and J by 7 bases, leaving 16 bases between them. The V gene's germline CDR1 is SGDLS and CDR2 YYNGEE. The CDR3 totals 14 residues. The whole variable domain, remainder taken from reference TRBV9 and TRBJ2-7, is DSGVTQTPKHLITATGQRVTLRCSPRSGDLSVYWYQQSLDQGLQFLIQYYNGEERAKGNILERFSAQQFPDLHSELNLSSLELGDSALYFCASSVGTDLLEQYFGPGTRLTVT.

The J gene is TRBJ2-3, the V gene TRBV20-1, with D tentatively TRBD2 (5 bases). Germline V lookup: CDR1 DFQATT, CDR2 SNEGSKA (reference sequence). V dropped 2 bases and J dropped 0 bases, with 12 bases sitting between them. The length of the CDR3 is 15 residues. This chain's CDR3 is CSARSLALSTDTQYF. The CDR3 DNA reads TGCAGTGCTAGATCTCTAGCCCTAAGCACAGATACGCAGTATTTT.

This clonotype was observed a single time. This sequence joins TRBV20-1 and TRBJ1-2; no clear D gene. The germline gives CDR1 DFQATT, CDR2 SNEGSKA (reference sequence). The CDR3 extends over 11 amino acids. Trimming pared 2 bases from V and 4 bases from J, leaving 5 bases between. DNA for the CDR3: TGCAGTGCTAGATACAGCTATGGCTACACCTTC. Translating gives CSARYSYGYTF.

The genes are TRBV9 and TRBJ1-2; D gene uncertain. Trimming shortened V by 0 bases and J by 0 bases, and 9 bases separated the two germline ends. This CDR3 has 15 residues. Germline V CDR1 and CDR2: SGDLS, YYNGEE. The CDR3 here is CASSVGPNPNYGYTF. DNA for the CDR3: TGTGCCAGCAGCGTAGGACCGAATCCTAACTATGGCTACACCTTC.

The J gene is TRBJ2-3, the V gene TRBV27, with 7 bases matching TRBD1. The CDR3 spans 18 residues. V was pared by 6 bases and J by 4 bases, with 19 bases of the junction left unmatched. CDR1 and CDR2 (germline): MNHEY, SMNVEV (reference sequence). The CDR3 region has the DNA TGTGCCAGCAGCTTGCCCCTGACAGGGTCCAAAATCGCAGATACGCAGTATTTT. As protein: CASSLPLTGSKIADTQYF.

In this sample, this clonotype turned up once. The chain links TRBV3-1 to TRBJ2-3, with D perhaps matching TRBD1 (5 bases). The CDR3 consists of 16 residues. Between the trimmed V and J ends, which lost 4 bases and 0 bases, there was a span of 14 bases. Germline CDR1 is LGHDT and CDR2 is YNNKEL (reference sequence). CDR3 sequence: CASSPRTLPSTDTQYF. The CDR3, as DNA: TGTGCCAGCAGCCCTCGGACACTTCCTAGCACAGATACGCAGTATTTT.

The CDR3 bases are TGCGCCAGCAGCCAATTGACTGTTCTAGGGTTCACTGAAGCTTTCTTT. This sequence encodes CASSQLTVLGFTEAFF. The V gene is TRBV4-1, the J gene TRBJ1-1; D uncertain. This CDR3 contains 16 residues. The germline V gene has CDR1 MGHRA and CDR2 YSYEKL. V was cut by 2 bases and J by 4 bases, with 17 bases left in between.

Of note for this clonotype: One end of the junction is discordant with germline, which a read error may explain. This rearrangement joins TRBV30 to TRBJ1-6; perhaps TRBD1 as D (6 bases). This CDR3 contains 18 residues. The germline V gene encodes CDR1 GTSNPN and CDR2 SVGIG (reference sequence). The CDR3 protein is CAWTPVGAYRDPSSPFHF. CDR3 bases: TGTGCCTGGACCCCGGTTGGGGCATACAGGGACCCGAGTTCACCCTTCCACTTT.

This rearrangement joins TRBV9 to TRBJ2-2, with D possibly matching TRBD2 (6 bases). Germline CDR1 is SGDLS and CDR2 is YYNGEE. V lost 3 bases and J lost 2, with 17 bases in between. The CDR3 spans 17 residues. In DNA, the CDR3 is TGTGCCAGCAGCGATCCCGCCTGGGACTTAAACACCGGGGAGCTGTTTTTT. Translation gives CASSDPAWDLNTGELFF.

The V call is TRBV5-4, the J call TRBJ2-7, with TRBD1 identical over 10 bases. Germline loops: CDR1 SGHNT, CDR2 YYREEE (reference sequence). Germline trimming cut 4 bases from V and 5 bases from J; bases unmatched to any gene: 6. The CDR3 extends over 14 amino acids. The CDR3 spells CASSPGQGGDEQYF. The CDR3 DNA reads as TGTGCCAGCAGCCCCGGACAGGGGGGTGACGAGCAGTACTTC. The entire variable domain, with the rest obtained from reference TRBV5-4 and TRBJ2-7, is as follows: ETGVTQSPTHLIKTRGQQVTLRCSSQSGHNTVSWYQQALGQGPQFIFQYYREEENGRGNFPPRFSGLQFPNYSSELNVNALELDDSALYLCASSPGQGGDEQYFGPGTRLTVT.